The following is a T cell receptor beta chain sequence with its context. Trimming removed 5 bases at V and 4 bases at J, with 14 bases between. CDR3 size: 14 residues. CDR1 and CDR2 from the germline V gene are LGHNA and YSLEER. TCRdb re-derived calls from the RT-PCR reads in MiXCR, one entry per CDR3 protein. The sample lists 650,000 to 800,000 distinct CDR3 sequences; over 12% were seen once. V and J are TRBV4-3 and TRBJ1-2, with D maybe TRBD1 (6 bases). The source of this sequence is a female donor in good health, serving as a healthy control. Sequencing was done on a sample of memory CD4+ T cells from blood. CDR3 region: CASSTRTAGYGYTF. CDR3 nucleotide sequence: TGCGCCAGCAGCACCCGGACAGCCGGCTATGGCTACACCTTC.